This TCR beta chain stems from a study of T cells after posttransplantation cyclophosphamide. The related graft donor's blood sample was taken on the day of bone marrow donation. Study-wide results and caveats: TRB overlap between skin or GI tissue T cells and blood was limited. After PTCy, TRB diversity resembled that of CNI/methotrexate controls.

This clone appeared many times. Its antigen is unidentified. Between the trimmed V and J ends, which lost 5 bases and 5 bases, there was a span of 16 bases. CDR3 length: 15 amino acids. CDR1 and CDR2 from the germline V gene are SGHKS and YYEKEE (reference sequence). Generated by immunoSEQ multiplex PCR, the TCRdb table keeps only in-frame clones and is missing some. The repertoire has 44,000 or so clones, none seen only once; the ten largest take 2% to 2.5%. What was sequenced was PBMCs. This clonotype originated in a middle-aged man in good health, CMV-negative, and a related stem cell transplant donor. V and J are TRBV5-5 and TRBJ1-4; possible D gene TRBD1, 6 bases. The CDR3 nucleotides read TGTGCCAGCAGTTATAACGGGGGGGGCAATGAAAAACTGTTTTTT. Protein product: CASSYNGGGNEKLFF.